This TCR beta chain was captured in a study of human T cells and chemical hapten exposure. Across the study: Reading of the patch tests, which applied 0.01% DPC to the upper back, occurred at 6 days. Largely, small differences in pooled library volume made per-sample TCR yields vary.

This sample's time point: patch test 1, 2 weeks after DPC sensitization. Treatment specified: therapeutic diphenylcyclopropenone sensitization with weekly scalp DPC. Via MiXCR, TCRdb re-called the RACE reads, giving one row per CDR3 protein. This table holds roughly 180,000 distinct CDR3 sequences, 20% to 25% found once. The CDR3 has 16 amino acids. CDR1 and CDR2 from the germline V gene are MNHEY and SVGEGT. V shed 4 bases and J 2 bases; nucleotides not matched to a gene: 7. The sample consisted of whole blood, taken in connection with sensitization to the hapten diphenylcyclopropenone (DPC). The V gene is TRBV6-2 or TRBV6-3, the J gene TRBJ2-1, with 8 bases lining up with TRBD1. The source of this sequence is a woman between 50 and 59 years old with alopecia areata. Some clones in this sample may be carry-over from other donors' samples. The CDR3 loop reads CASSSPRGLPYNEQFF. In nucleotides, the CDR3 is TGTGCCAGCAGTTCACCCAGGGGGCTGCCCTACAATGAGCAGTTCTTC.